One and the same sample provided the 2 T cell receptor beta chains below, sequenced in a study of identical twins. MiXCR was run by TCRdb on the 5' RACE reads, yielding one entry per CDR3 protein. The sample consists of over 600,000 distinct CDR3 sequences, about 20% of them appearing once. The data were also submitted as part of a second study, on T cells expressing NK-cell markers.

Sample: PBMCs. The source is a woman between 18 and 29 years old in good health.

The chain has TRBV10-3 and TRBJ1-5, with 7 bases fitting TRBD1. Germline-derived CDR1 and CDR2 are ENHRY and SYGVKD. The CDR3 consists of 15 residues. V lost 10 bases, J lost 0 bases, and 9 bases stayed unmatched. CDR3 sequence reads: CATNPGQSSNQPQHF. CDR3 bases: TGTGCCACCAACCCGGGACAGTCTAGCAATCAGCCCCAGCATTTT.

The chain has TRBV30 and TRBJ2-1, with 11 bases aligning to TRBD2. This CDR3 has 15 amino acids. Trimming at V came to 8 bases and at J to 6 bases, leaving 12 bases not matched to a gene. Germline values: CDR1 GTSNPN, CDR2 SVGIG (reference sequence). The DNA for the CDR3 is TGTGCCGGGGATAGCGGGAGGGCCAGGAGCAATGAGCAGTTCTTC. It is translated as CAGDSGRARSNEQFF.